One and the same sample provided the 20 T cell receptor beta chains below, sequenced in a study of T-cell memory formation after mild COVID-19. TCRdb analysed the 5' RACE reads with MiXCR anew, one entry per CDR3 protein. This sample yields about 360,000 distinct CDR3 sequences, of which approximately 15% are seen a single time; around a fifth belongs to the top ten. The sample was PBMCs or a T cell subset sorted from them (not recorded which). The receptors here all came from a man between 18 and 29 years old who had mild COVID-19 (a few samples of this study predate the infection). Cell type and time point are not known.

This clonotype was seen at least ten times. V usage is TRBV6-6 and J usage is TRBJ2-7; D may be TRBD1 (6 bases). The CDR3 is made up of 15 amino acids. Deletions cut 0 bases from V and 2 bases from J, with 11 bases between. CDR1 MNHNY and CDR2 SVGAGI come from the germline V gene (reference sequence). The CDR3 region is CASSYSRTAAYEQYF. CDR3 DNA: TGTGCCAGCAGTTACTCGAGGACAGCGGCCTACGAGCAGTACTTC.

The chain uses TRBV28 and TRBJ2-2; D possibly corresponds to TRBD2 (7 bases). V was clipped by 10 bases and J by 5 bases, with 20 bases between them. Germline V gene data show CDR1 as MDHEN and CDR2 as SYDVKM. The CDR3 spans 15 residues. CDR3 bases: TGTGCCACCACTGTGGGGGGGGCAGGGACCGGGGAGCTGTTTTTT. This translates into CATTVGGAGTGELFF. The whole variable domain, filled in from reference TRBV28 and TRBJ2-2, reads DVKVTQSSRYLVKRTGEKVFLECVQDMDHENMFWYRQDPGLGLRLIYFSYDVKMKEKGDIPEGYSVSREKKERFSLILESASTNQTSMYLCATTVGGAGTGELFFGEGSRLTVL.

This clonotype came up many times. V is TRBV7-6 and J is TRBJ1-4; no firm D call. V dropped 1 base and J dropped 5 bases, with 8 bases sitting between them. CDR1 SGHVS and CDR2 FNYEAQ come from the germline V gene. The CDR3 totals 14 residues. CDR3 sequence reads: CASSLGRANEKLFF. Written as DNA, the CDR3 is TGTGCCAGCAGCTTAGGGCGGGCCAATGAAAAACTGTTTTTT.

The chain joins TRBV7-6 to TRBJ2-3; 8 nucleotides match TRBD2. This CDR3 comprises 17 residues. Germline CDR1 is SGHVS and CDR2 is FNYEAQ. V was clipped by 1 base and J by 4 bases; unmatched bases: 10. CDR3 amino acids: CASSLGAGTRRADTQYF. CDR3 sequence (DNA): TGTGCCAGCAGCTTAGGTGCCGGGACTAGGCGTGCAGATACGCAGTATTTT.

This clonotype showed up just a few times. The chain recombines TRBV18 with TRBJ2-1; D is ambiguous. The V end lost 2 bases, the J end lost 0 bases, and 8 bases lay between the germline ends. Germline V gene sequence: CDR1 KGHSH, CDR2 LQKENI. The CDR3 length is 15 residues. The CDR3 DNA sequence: TGTGCCAGCTCACCAGGACCCAACTCCTACAATGAGCAGTTCTTC. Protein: CASSPGPNSYNEQFF.

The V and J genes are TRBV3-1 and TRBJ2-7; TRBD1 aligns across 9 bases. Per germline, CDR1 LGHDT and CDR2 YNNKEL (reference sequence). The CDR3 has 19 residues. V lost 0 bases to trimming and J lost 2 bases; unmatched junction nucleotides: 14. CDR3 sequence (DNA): TGTGCCAGCAGCCAAGATGGTATGGATTACAACAGGGGGCCCTACGAGCAGTACGTC. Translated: CASSQDGMDYNRGPYEQYV.

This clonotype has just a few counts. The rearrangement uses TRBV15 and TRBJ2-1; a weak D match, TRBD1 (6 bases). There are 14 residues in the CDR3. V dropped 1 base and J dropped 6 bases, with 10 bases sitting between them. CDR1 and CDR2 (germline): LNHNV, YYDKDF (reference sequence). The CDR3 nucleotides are TGTGCCACCAGCAGAGCACGAGGGGGCAATGAGCAGTTCTTC. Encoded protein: CATSRARGGNEQFF.

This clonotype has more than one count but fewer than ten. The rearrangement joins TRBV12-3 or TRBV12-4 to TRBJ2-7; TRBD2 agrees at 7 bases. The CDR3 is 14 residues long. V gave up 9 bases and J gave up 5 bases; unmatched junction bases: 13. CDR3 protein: CASSQRESGHEQYF. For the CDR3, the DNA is TGTGCCAGTTCCCAGCGGGAATCGGGGCACGAGCAGTACTTC.

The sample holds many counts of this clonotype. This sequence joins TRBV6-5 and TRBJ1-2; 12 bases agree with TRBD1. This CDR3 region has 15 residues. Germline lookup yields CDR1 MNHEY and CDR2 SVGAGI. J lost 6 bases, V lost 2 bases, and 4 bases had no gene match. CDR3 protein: CASSYVGTGGHGYTF. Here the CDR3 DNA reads TGTGCCAGCAGTTACGTGGGGACAGGGGGCCATGGCTACACCTTC.

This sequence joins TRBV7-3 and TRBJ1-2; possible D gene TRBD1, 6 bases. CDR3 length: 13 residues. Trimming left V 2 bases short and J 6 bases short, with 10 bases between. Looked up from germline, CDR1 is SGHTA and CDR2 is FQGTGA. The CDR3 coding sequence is TGTGCCAGCAGCTTACAGGGGTACGATGGCTACACCTTC. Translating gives CASSLQGYDGYTF.

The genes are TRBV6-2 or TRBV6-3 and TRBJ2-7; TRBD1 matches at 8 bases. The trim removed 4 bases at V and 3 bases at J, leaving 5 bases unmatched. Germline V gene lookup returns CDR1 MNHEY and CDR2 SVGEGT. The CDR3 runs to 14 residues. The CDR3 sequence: CASSFLQGDYEQYF. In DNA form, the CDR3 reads TGTGCCAGCAGTTTTTTACAGGGGGACTACGAGCAGTACTTC.

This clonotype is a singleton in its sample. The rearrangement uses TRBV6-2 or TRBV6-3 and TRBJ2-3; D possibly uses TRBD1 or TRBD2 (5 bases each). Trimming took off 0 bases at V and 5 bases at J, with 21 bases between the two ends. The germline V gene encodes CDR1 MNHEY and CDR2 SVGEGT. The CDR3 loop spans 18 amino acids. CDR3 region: CASSYSYRDPRTGDTQYF. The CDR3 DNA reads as TGTGCCAGCAGTTACTCGTACCGGGACCCCCGTACCGGAGATACGCAGTATTTT.

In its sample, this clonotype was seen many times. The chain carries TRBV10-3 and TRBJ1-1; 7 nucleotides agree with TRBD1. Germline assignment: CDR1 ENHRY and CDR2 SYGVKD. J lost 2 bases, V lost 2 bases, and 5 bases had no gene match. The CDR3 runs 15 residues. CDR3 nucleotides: TGTGCCATCAGTGAGAGCAGGGGGGGAAACACTGAAGCTTTCTTT. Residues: CAISESRGGNTEAFF.

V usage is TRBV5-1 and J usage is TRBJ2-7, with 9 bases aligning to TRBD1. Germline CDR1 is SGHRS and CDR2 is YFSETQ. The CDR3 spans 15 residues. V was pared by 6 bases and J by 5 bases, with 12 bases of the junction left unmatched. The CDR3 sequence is CASNHRGTGYHEQYV. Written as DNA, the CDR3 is TGCGCCAGCAATCACCGCGGGACAGGGTACCACGAGCAGTACGTC.

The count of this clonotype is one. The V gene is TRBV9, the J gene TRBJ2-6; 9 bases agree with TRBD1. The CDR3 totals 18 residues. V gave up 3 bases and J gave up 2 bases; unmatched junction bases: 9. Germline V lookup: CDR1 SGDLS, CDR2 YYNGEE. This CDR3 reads CASSDRGPYSTGANVLTF. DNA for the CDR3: TGTGCCAGCAGCGACAGGGGGCCCTACTCCACTGGGGCCAACGTCCTGACTTTC. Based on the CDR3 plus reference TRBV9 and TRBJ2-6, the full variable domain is DSGVTQTPKHLITATGQRVTLRCSPRSGDLSVYWYQQSLDQGLQFLIQYYNGEERAKGNILERFSAQQFPDLHSELNLSSLELGDSALYFCASSDRGPYSTGANVLTFGAGSRLTVL.

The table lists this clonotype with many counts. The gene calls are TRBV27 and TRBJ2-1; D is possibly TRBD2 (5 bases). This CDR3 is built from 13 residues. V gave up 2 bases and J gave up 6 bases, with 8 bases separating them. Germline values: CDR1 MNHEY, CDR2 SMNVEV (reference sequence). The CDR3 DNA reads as TGTGCCAGCAGTTTAGGAGGTATCAATGAGCAGTTCTTC. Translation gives CASSLGGINEQFF.

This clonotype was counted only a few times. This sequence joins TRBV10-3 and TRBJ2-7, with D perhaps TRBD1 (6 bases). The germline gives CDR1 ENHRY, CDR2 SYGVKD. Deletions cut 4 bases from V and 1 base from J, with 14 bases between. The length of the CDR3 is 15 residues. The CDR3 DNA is TGTGCCATCAGTGGACGGACAGCGTCGTCCTACGAGCAGTACTTC. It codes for CAISGRTASSYEQYF.

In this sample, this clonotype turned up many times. The CDR3 spells CASSQTGVDQPQHF. CDR3 DNA: TGTGCCAGCAGCCAGACAGGGGTAGATCAGCCCCAGCATTTT. The chain recombines TRBV7-9 with TRBJ1-5; TRBD1 matches 8 bases. The J segment lost 5 bases and the V segment lost 5 bases, leaving 5 bases of the junction unmatched. CDR3 length equals 14 residues. Germline CDR1 SEHNR, CDR2 FQNEAQ (reference sequence).

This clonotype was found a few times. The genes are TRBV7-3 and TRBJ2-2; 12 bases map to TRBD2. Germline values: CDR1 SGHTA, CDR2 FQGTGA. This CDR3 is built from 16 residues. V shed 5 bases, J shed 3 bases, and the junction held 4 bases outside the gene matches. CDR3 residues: CASSPRLAGDTGELFF. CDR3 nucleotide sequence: TGTGCCAGCAGCCCCCGACTAGCGGGGGACACCGGGGAGCTGTTTTTT.

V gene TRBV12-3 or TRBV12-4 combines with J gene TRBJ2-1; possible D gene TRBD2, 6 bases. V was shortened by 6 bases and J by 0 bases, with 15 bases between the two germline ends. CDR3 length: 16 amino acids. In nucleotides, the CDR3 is TGTGCCAGCAGGGGGGGACTCGCTAGCTCCTACAATGAGCAGTTCTTC. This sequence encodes CASRGGLASSYNEQFF.